This TCR beta chain was identified in a study of T cells in Graves' hyperthyroidism and ophthalmopathy. The CDR3 runs 18 residues. V lost 1 base and J 0 bases, leaving 19 bases between the germline ends. The V gene's germline CDR1 is MGHRA and CDR2 YSYEKL. Amplified TCR beta CDR3 regions derived from RNA transcripts. The HTBI set primed first-round TCR CDR3 RT-PCR. TCRdb called the multiplex PCR reads again in MiXCR, with one record for every CDR3 protein. The sample has hundreds of thousands of distinct CDR3 sequences, roughly 14% seen once. The blood specimen was taken at initial hyperthyroidism diagnosis, before any ophthalmopathy symptoms. This clonotype was seen only a few times.

The source of this sequence is a woman in her 30s with Graves' hyperthyroidism that later progressed to Graves' ophthalmopathy. This chain joins TRBV4-1 and TRBJ2-7; D is possibly TRBD1 or TRBD2 (5 bases each). The sequencing input was blood. This chain's CDR3 is CASSQVVVGPGSSYEQYF. CDR3 DNA sequence: TGCGCCAGCAGCCAAGTGGTAGTCGGGCCAGGGAGCTCCTACGAGCAGTACTTC.